This TCR beta chain appears in the sequencing data of a study of T cell clusters in autoimmune cytopenias (dated by TCRdb to the late 2010s). Notes on the research overall: Per sample, TRB sequencing gave a median depth of about 54,000 reads and a median of about 2,300 distinct TRB clonotypes. TRB and IGH repertoires from peripheral blood were sequenced in autoimmune cytopenia patients at active disease and during treatment follow-up, with healthy, CLL and autoimmune hepatitis controls included alongside. The study aimed to test whether autoimmune cytopenia patients carry a disease-specific immune repertoire signature usable as a blood-based biomarker. The research as a whole found: The T cell clusters were defined only in silico, and the functional role of the clusters still needed to be validated experimentally. GLIPH results suggested that primary autoimmune cytopenia patients were missing physiological T cell clusters, with 51 clusters found only in healthy donors compared with 15 to 20 found only in patients. Healthy donors had almost three times as many exclusive TRB clusters as active autoimmune hepatitis patients, a finding consistent with an autoimmunity-wide signature. TRB repertoire shifts, with less even repertoires observed in secondary cytopenia and CLL, were mostly attributed to lymphoma bias rather than autoimmunity. The cluster-lack signature was not seen for secondary cytopenia versus CLL, apparently masked by the dominant lymphoma-associated repertoire.

The germline V gene (reference sequence) supplies CDR1 MNHEY and CDR2 SMNVEV. The CDR3 runs 16 residues from the cysteine to the phenylalanine. The nucleotide record is missing. Multiplex PCR with a touch-down protocol amplified TRB rearrangements, with the TRB-A and TRB-B primer pools combined in a single tube. Illumina adapters and sample indices were attached to the amplicons through two consecutive PCR reactions using Phusion HS II polymerase. The amplicons were gel-purified using the NucleoSpin Gel and PCR Clean-up kit, after which quantification was performed by Qubit and quality was checked on an Agilent 2100 Bioanalyzer. Sequencing of the libraries was done on an Illumina MiSeq with paired-end, single-indexed, 600-cycle runs. Turning to the authors' computational methods: MiXCR version 2.1.12 with the default MiXCR reference library was used to align and assemble TRB reads. A clone was defined by each unique CDR3 nucleotide sequence, and the analysis included only productive sequences with two or more reads. Repertoire diversity was assessed by alpha-parameterized diversity profiles (alpha 0 to 5), including Shannon (alpha 1) and Simpson (alpha 2) indices, computed with an R script. The tcR package was used to compute combinatorial TRB VJ usage, and cohorts were compared on this usage by principal component analysis with ade4. GLIPH was used to cluster TCRbeta CDR3s in pairs of cohorts matched for age and read depth, and a Wilcoxon test was used to compare cluster frequencies. Each CDR3 protein sequence appears as one entry after TCRdb reprocessed the reads, and no DNA is included. TCRdb's processing, not the authors' own work, is the source of the V and J calls. This sample's table lists more than 13,000 distinct CDR3 sequences. The top ten clonotypes cover 2% to 2.5% of the sample.

For each sample, TRB amplification used 250 ng of peripheral blood genomic DNA, equal to approximately 37,500 genome equivalents. This clonotype comes out as medium-sized (0.01 to 0.1%) from its frequency, since no count is listed. This receptor's antigen is unknown. This receptor was obtained from a human donor with an autoimmune cytopenia or autoimmune hepatitis (not recorded which). This chain joins TRBV27 to TRBJ2-7; TCRdb selects TRBD2, and the lack of DNA leaves this call unchecked. What was sequenced was peripheral blood. The CDR3 reads CASSPGLAGTTYEQYF.